The next 10 T cell receptor beta chains were all read from a single sample in a study of T cells in localized non-small cell lung cancer. Clones were sequenced by immunoSEQ multiplex PCR, and TCRdb holds only the in-frame ones, with some missing. The table lists about 3,400 clones, roughly 29% of them singletons, with 15% to 17% in the top ten. The material was lung tumor tissue, obtained before any cancer treatment. The origin of the receptors is a female donor aged 60 or older with stage I lung adenocarcinoma.

This clone has just a few counts. The rearrangement joins TRBV6-8 to TRBJ1-2, with 7 nucleotides matching TRBD1. Germline loops: CDR1 MNHGY, CDR2 SAAAGT. V was clipped by 10 bases and J by 6 bases; unmatched bases: 11. CDR3 length equals 13 residues. CDR3 region: CAISRDSINGYTF. The CDR3, as DNA: TGTGCCATCAGCCGGGACAGCATTAATGGCTACACCTTC.

This clone was counted only a few times. The rearrangement joins TRBV11-3 to TRBJ1-3, with D possibly matching TRBD1 (5 bases). This CDR3 comprises 17 residues. Germline assignment: CDR1 SGHNT and CDR2 YENEEA. Trimming pared 10 bases from V and 0 bases from J, leaving 22 bases between. The CDR3 spells CATKLPGRIISGNTIYF. Here the CDR3 DNA reads TGTGCCACCAAACTTCCGGGACGGATTATCTCTGGAAACACCATATATTTT.

The chain employs TRBV6-8 and TRBJ1-1; maybe TRBD1 (6 bases). Germline CDR1 reads MNHGY; CDR2 reads SAAAGT. CDR3 length equals 14 residues. Trimming cost V 4 bases and J 5 bases, with 14 bases left between them. The CDR3 here is CASSWGPGQTEAFF. CDR3 bases: TGTGCCAGCAGTTGGGGACCCGGACAGACTGAAGCTTTCTTT.

This clone occurred a few times. V gene TRBV11-3 combines with J gene TRBJ1-5; tentatively, D is TRBD1 (6 bases). Germline CDR1 and CDR2: SGHNT and YENEEA. CDR3 length equals 15 residues. Trimming removed 5 bases at V and 1 base at J, with 12 bases between. CDR3 bases: TGTGCCAGCAGCCCTACGGGGACAAGCAATCAGCCCCAGCATTTT. Translated: CASSPTGTSNQPQHF. Drawing the rest from reference TRBV11-3 and TRBJ1-5, the complete variable domain is EAGVVQSPRYKIIEKKQPVAFWCNPISGHNTLYWYLQNLGQGPELLIRYENEEAVDDSQLPKDRFSAERLKGVDSTLKIQPAELGDSAVYLCASSPTGTSNQPQHFGDGTRLSIL.

In this sample, this clone turned up a few times. The chain combines TRBV30 with TRBJ1-5, with TRBD1 as a possible D gene (6 bases). Trimming pared 4 bases from V and 3 bases from J, leaving 13 bases between. Germline V lookup: CDR1 GTSNPN, CDR2 SVGIG (reference sequence). This CDR3 has 14 residues. DNA for the CDR3: TGTGCCTGGAACCGTGGGGGCAACAATCAGCCCCAGCATTTT. It encodes CAWNRGGNNQPQHF. Full variable domain (missing parts from reference TRBV30 and TRBJ1-5): SQTIHQWPATLVQPVGSPLSLECTVEGTSNPNLYWYRQAAGRGLQLLFYSVGIGQISSEVPQNLSASRPQDRQFILSSKKLLLSDSGFYLCAWNRGGNNQPQHFGDGTRLSIL.

This clone was picked up a small number of times. This sequence joins TRBV6-8 and TRBJ1-1, with D maybe TRBD1 (6 bases). CDR1 and CDR2 from the germline V gene are MNHGY and SAAAGT. The V gene lost 10 bases and the J gene lost 4 bases, with 19 bases spanning the gap. The CDR3 loop spans 14 amino acids. The CDR3 loop is CAISAVQGSTEAFF. The CDR3 coding sequence is TGTGCCATCAGCGCCGTACAGGGTTCCACTGAAGCTTTCTTT.

This clone was recorded a few times. The chain joins TRBV19 to TRBJ2-3; 7 bases map to TRBD2. The germline CDR1 and CDR2 sequences are LNHDA and SQIVND (reference sequence). This CDR3 spans 16 amino acids. After removal of 6 bases from V and 4 bases from J, the junction contained 13 bases not matched to a gene. The CDR3 is CASRRGSGGAPDTQYF. In nucleotides, the CDR3 is TGTGCCAGTAGGAGGGGATCGGGGGGAGCCCCAGATACGCAGTATTTT.

In its sample, this clone was seen a few times. The chain links TRBV11-3 to TRBJ2-3; D may be TRBD2 (5 bases). CDR1 and CDR2 (germline): SGHNT, YENEEA. The CDR3 length is 14 residues. The V end lost 5 bases, the J end lost 0 bases, and 9 bases lay between the germline ends. Here the CDR3 reads CASSSSASTDTQYF. DNA for the CDR3: TGTGCCAGCAGCAGTAGCGCAAGCACAGATACGCAGTATTTT.

This sequence joins TRBV18 and TRBJ1-2; TRBD1 might be the D (6 bases). CDR1 is KGHSH and CDR2 is LQKENI in the germline V gene. The V end lost 4 bases, the J end lost 4 bases, and 13 bases lay between the germline ends. The CDR3 extends over 14 amino acids. CDR3 sequence: CASSQGGAGYGYTF. DNA of the CDR3: TGTGCCAGCTCACAAGGGGGAGCGGGCTATGGCTACACCTTC.

V is TRBV19 and J is TRBJ2-2; D is tentatively TRBD1 or TRBD2 (5 bases each). This CDR3 contains 15 residues. Deletions cut 3 bases from V and 6 bases from J, with 14 bases between. Germline assignment: CDR1 LNHDA and CDR2 SQIVND (reference sequence). CDR3 residues: CASSIMRGRSGELFF. The CDR3 coding sequence is TGTGCCAGTAGTATTATGAGGGGCCGGTCCGGGGAGCTGTTTTTT.